The 17 T cell receptor beta chains presented below share a single source sample, sequenced in a study of graft-versus-host responses after intestinal transplantation. Sequencing used immunoSEQ multiplex PCR; TCRdb keeps in-frame clones, though not all of them. The sample includes roughly 100,000 clones, approximately 94% of them seen just once. No antigen has been identified for these receptors. The material was unstimulated CD8+ T cells sorted from spleen or lymph node cells, obtained before intestinal transplant. These receptors came from a human donor who received an intestinal transplant.

The table lists this clone with a few counts. The CDR3 loop is CASSPETGANVLTF. As DNA, the CDR3 is TGTGCCAGCAGCCCAGAGACTGGGGCCAACGTCCTGACTTTC. The chain joins TRBV5-5 to TRBJ2-6; D remains unclear. The CDR3 runs to 14 residues. Germline CDR1 SGHKS, CDR2 YYEKEE (reference sequence). The ends were cut back, 4 bases at V and 2 bases at J, with 7 bases in the middle.

The chain employs TRBV2 and TRBJ2-2; 7 nucleotides agree with TRBD1. CDR3 size: 15 residues. The V gene's germline CDR1 is SNHLY and CDR2 FYNNEI. The trim removed 3 bases at V and 2 bases at J, leaving 3 bases unmatched. The CDR3 nucleotides read TGTGCCAGCAGTGATTGGGACAGTAACACCGGGGAGCTGTTTTTT. Residues: CASSDWDSNTGELFF.

The V gene is TRBV13, the J gene TRBJ2-5; TRBD2 might be the D (5 bases). Germline loops: CDR1 PRHDT, CDR2 FYEKMQ (reference sequence). V gave up 7 bases and J gave up 2 bases, with 11 bases separating them. The CDR3 runs 13 residues. CDR3 sequence reads: CASNLGIQETQYF. The CDR3, as DNA: TGTGCCAGCAACCTCGGGATTCAAGAGACCCAGTACTTC.

The CDR3: CASSTWGSSYNEQFF. In DNA, the CDR3 is TGTGCCAGTAGTACGTGGGGGAGCTCCTACAATGAGCAGTTCTTC. V gene TRBV19 combines with J gene TRBJ2-1; D assignment may be TRBD1 or TRBD2 (5 bases each). V was pared by 4 bases and J by 0 bases, with 10 bases between. Per germline, CDR1 LNHDA and CDR2 SQIVND (reference sequence). The CDR3 runs to 15 residues.

The V call is TRBV12-5, the J call TRBJ2-7, with unresolved D. Trimming removed 2 bases from V and 5 bases from J, with 7 bases in between. Germline CDR1 LGHNT, CDR2 FRNRAP. This CDR3 has 12 amino acids. The CDR3 region has the DNA TGTGCTAGTGGTTTGCTGAACAACGAGCAGTACTTC. Translation gives CASGLLNNEQYF.

The CDR3 coding sequence is TGTGCCAGCAGTTTAAACAGGAACGCTGGAAACACCATATATTTT. Encoded protein: CASSLNRNAGNTIYF. The chain carries TRBV27 and TRBJ1-3; possibly TRBD1 for D (5 bases). Germline V gene data show CDR1 as MNHEY and CDR2 as SMNVEV (reference sequence). The V gene lost 2 bases and the J gene lost 2 bases, with 10 bases spanning the gap. The CDR3 length is 15 residues.

The chain links TRBV4-1 to TRBJ1-5; D unresolved. With 0 bases removed from V and 6 bases from J, the gap between germline ends came to 12 bases. Germline CDR1 is MGHRA and CDR2 is YSYEKL. The CDR3 loop spans 15 amino acids. For the CDR3, the DNA is TGCGCCAGCAGCCAAGAGGGTCCAGGAGGTCAGCCCCAGCATTTT. This codes for CASSQEGPGGQPQHF.

CDR3 sequence (DNA): TGTGCCAGCAGCTTGGTAACAGATACGCAGTATTTT. Translation: CASSLVTDTQYF. This chain connects TRBV5-4 to TRBJ2-3; D uncertain. Between the trimmed V and J ends, which lost 0 bases and 3 bases, there was a span of 2 bases. Germline CDR1 reads SGHNT; CDR2 reads YYREEE (reference sequence). The CDR3 runs to 12 residues.

This chain links TRBV7-8 with TRBJ1-2, with D possibly being TRBD1 (6 bases). Trimming cost V 1 base and J 1 base, with 10 bases left between them. Germline V CDR1 and CDR2: SGHVS, FQNEAQ. CDR3 length: 15 residues. The CDR3 here is CASSLVPGVNYGYTF. Here the CDR3 DNA reads TGTGCCAGCAGCTTAGTTCCAGGGGTTAACTATGGCTACACCTTC.

The J gene is TRBJ1-5, the V gene TRBV2; D gene unclear. Germline V gives CDR1 SNHLY, CDR2 FYNNEI. V lost 4 bases and J 3 bases, leaving 4 bases between the germline ends. The CDR3 is 12 amino acids. This chain's CDR3 is CASSADNQPQHF. The CDR3 region has the DNA TGTGCCAGCAGTGCAGACAATCAGCCCCAGCATTTT.

V and J are TRBV4-1 and TRBJ2-1; the match to TRBD1 covers 9 bases. From germline, CDR1 is MGHRA and CDR2 YSYEKL. Losses at the gene ends were 5 bases for V and 5 bases for J; bases not matched to a gene: 1. CDR3 length: 13 residues. CDR3 sequence reads: CASSGQGHNEQFF. As DNA, the CDR3 is TGCGCCAGCAGCGGACAGGGGCACAATGAGCAGTTCTTC.

V is TRBV19 and J is TRBJ2-5, with D perhaps assigned TRBD1 or TRBD2 (5 bases each). The last part of the DNA fits TRBJ2-7 better; the J call may be wrong. Germline CDR1 reads LNHDA; CDR2 reads SQIVND (reference sequence). The CDR3 spans 15 residues. The CDR3 bases are TGTGCCAGTAGCCGGGGCCTACCTTTCTCCTACGAGCAGTACTTC. This encodes CASSRGLPFSYEQYF.

The V gene is TRBV7-6, the J gene TRBJ2-7; D possibly corresponds to TRBD1 (6 bases). CDR3 size: 13 residues. Deletions cut 4 bases from V and 5 bases from J, with 12 bases between. The germline CDR1 and CDR2 sequences are SGHVS and FNYEAQ. Here the CDR3 DNA reads TGTGCCAGCAGCTCCGGCAGGGGCGACGAGCAGTACTTC. Its translation: CASSSGRGDEQYF.

The chain has TRBV13 and TRBJ1-4; D gene unclear. The germline CDR1 and CDR2 sequences are PRHDT and FYEKMQ (reference sequence). The CDR3 extends over 15 amino acids. V lost 0 bases to trimming and J lost 6 bases, with 11 bases between them. CDR3 DNA sequence: TGTGCCAGCAGCTTAGGACAGCCACCGGATGAAAAACTGTTTTTT. Translation: CASSLGQPPDEKLFF.

This clone is a singleton in its sample. The rearrangement uses TRBV6-1 and TRBJ1-1, with TRBD1 matching 7 bases. This CDR3 has 12 residues. V shed 7 bases, J shed 7 bases, and the junction held 6 bases outside the gene matches. Germline lookup yields CDR1 MNHNS and CDR2 SASEGT. The CDR3 reads CASIEGALEAFF. In nucleotides, the CDR3 is TGTGCCAGCATTGAGGGGGCGCTTGAAGCTTTCTTT.

The chain carries TRBV14 and TRBJ2-4, with 10 positions matching TRBD1. This CDR3 is 17 amino acids long. Trimming removed 0 bases from V and 3 bases from J; junction bases left unmatched: 5. Germline V CDR1 and CDR2: SGHDN, FVKESK. The CDR3 reads CASSQEGTGASKNIQYF. The CDR3 bases are TGTGCCAGCAGCCAAGAAGGGACAGGGGCGAGCAAAAACATTCAGTACTTC.

This clone occurred once. Here the CDR3 DNA reads TGTGCCAGCAGTGAGTCAGAGATGGCGGCCATCGATCAGCCCCAGCATTTT. Translating it yields CASSESEMAAIDQPQHF. The V gene is TRBV6-1, the J gene TRBJ1-5; D is undetermined. Germline V gene data show CDR1 as MNHNS and CDR2 as SASEGT. Deletions cut 3 bases from V and 5 bases from J, with 20 bases between. This CDR3 spans 17 amino acids.